Below, 26 T cell receptor beta chains from the same sample are listed, as sequenced in a study of molecular identifiers for immune sequencing clone quantification. MiXCR was run by TCRdb on the PCR reads, yielding one entry per CDR3 protein. The table has 490,000 or so distinct CDR3 sequences, about a fifth seen once. Sample: naive CD8+ T cells from blood, with Jurkat cell RNA spiked in. Sample subset: FACS-sorted CD8+CD4-CCR7+CD45RA+ naive T cells. The source is a human donor in good health. Some libraries in this study had Jurkat cell RNA spiked in.

A remark on this clonotype: A much larger clone differs from this one at a single base, so this may be a read error. The chain is built from TRBV7-9 and TRBJ1-1, with D possibly TRBD1 on 5 matching bases. The V gene's germline CDR1 is SEHNR and CDR2 FQNEAQ (reference sequence). CDR3 length equals 13 residues. Trimming removed 4 bases from V and 6 bases from J, with 12 bases in between. CDR3 residues: CASSSYRGSEAFF. CDR3 nucleotide sequence: TGTGCCAGCAGCTCATATCGGGGCTCTGAAGCTTTCTTT.

Only a few counts were recorded for this clonotype. The chain is built from TRBV30 and TRBJ1-5, with D maybe TRBD1 (5 bases). V was pared by 0 bases and J by 6 bases, with 12 bases between. The CDR3 is 14 residues long. Germline V gives CDR1 GTSNPN, CDR2 SVGIG (reference sequence). CDR3 sequence: CAWSVQDSGQPQHF. The CDR3 coding sequence is TGTGCCTGGAGTGTACAGGATAGCGGTCAGCCCCAGCATTTT.

V and J are TRBV7-3 and TRBJ2-7; 12 bases fit TRBD2. Germline values: CDR1 SGHTA, CDR2 FQGTGA. The CDR3 is 14 amino acids. V gave up 5 bases and J gave up 5 bases; unmatched junction bases: 4. DNA for the CDR3: TGTGCCAGCAGCCTGACTAGCGGGAGTAACGAGCAGTACTTC. This codes for CASSLTSGSNEQYF. The variable domain in full, completed from reference TRBV7-3 and TRBJ2-7, reads GAGVSQTPSNKVTEKGKYVELRCDPISGHTALYWYRQSLGQGPEFLIYFQGTGAADDSGLPNDRFFAVRPEGSVSTLKIQRTERGDSAVYLCASSLTSGSNEQYFGPGTRLTVT.

This chain uses TRBV4-3 with TRBJ1-6, with D maybe TRBD1 (6 bases). In germline, CDR1 is LGHNA, CDR2 YSLEER. The CDR3 consists of 16 residues. Trimming removed 0 bases from V and 7 bases from J, with 13 bases in between. The CDR3 region is CASSQDEEQGNSPLHF. The CDR3 nucleotides are TGCGCCAGCAGCCAAGATGAGGAACAGGGAAATTCACCCCTCCACTTT.

The chain combines TRBV29-1 with TRBJ1-3; D uncertain. The V gene lost 4 bases and the J gene lost 4 bases, with 14 bases spanning the gap. The CDR3 consists of 14 residues. CDR1 and CDR2 from the germline V gene are SQVTM and ANQGSEA. CDR3 bases: TGCAGCGTTGGTGAGGCTGACTTGGGAAACACCATATATTTT. Amino acids: CSVGEADLGNTIYF.

This chain links TRBV28 with TRBJ2-2; D possibly matches TRBD1 or TRBD2 (6 bases each). Trimming took 11 bases from V and 5 from J, leaving 15 bases between them. The CDR3 loop spans 13 amino acids. The germline gives CDR1 MDHEN, CDR2 SYDVKM. The CDR3 spells CAVAQGTTGELFF. DNA of the CDR3: TGTGCCGTTGCGCAGGGGACTACCGGGGAGCTGTTTTTT.

V gene TRBV12-3 or TRBV12-4 combines with J gene TRBJ2-3; the D call may be TRBD1 or TRBD2 (5 bases each). The CDR3 sequence is 13 residues long. The germline V and J ends were trimmed by 8 bases and 6 bases, with 15 bases remaining between them. CDR3 sequence (DNA): TGTGCCAGCGGTCCGGGGACCACGGATACGCAGTATTTT. Translated: CASGPGTTDTQYF.

The rearrangement links TRBV30 to TRBJ2-6, with D uncertain. The CDR3 covers 14 residues. The germline V gene encodes CDR1 GTSNPN and CDR2 SVGIG (reference sequence). The V gene lost 5 bases and the J gene lost 0 bases, with 8 bases spanning the gap. CDR3 region: CAWSDGSGANVLTF. In DNA form, the CDR3 reads TGTGCCTGGTCTGATGGCTCTGGGGCCAACGTCCTGACTTTC. The complete variable domain, with remaining parts taken from reference TRBV30 and TRBJ2-6, reads SQTIHQWPATLVQPVGSPLSLECTVEGTSNPNLYWYRQAAGRGLQLLFYSVGIGQISSEVPQNLSASRPQDRQFILSSKKLLLSDSGFYLCAWSDGSGANVLTFGAGSRLTVL.

This sequence joins TRBV7-8 and TRBJ2-7, with D tentatively TRBD2 (5 bases). Trimming took off 6 bases at V and 4 bases at J, with 19 bases between the two ends. Germline lookup yields CDR1 SGHVS and CDR2 FQNEAQ. The CDR3 is 15 residues long. CDR3 sequence reads: CASRPRDAKLYEQYF. DNA of the CDR3: TGTGCCAGCAGGCCCCGGGATGCAAAATTGTACGAGCAGTACTTC.

J is TRBJ2-7 and V is TRBV19; D ambiguous. The V end lost 0 bases, the J end lost 2 bases, and 14 bases lay between the germline ends. The CDR3 runs to 16 residues. Germline loops: CDR1 LNHDA, CDR2 SQIVND (reference sequence). CDR3 residues: CASSIDQLASPYEQYF. The CDR3 nucleotides read TGTGCCAGTAGTATAGATCAACTGGCGAGCCCCTACGAGCAGTACTTC.

This clonotype was recorded a few times. The chain employs TRBV27 and TRBJ2-3, with 7 nucleotides matching TRBD2. Germline loops: CDR1 MNHEY, CDR2 SMNVEV (reference sequence). This CDR3 is built from 15 residues. J gave up 5 bases and V 5 bases, and 10 bases lay outside the gene matches. This CDR3 reads CASSLGGYQGDTQYF. In DNA, the CDR3 is TGTGCCAGCAGTCTGGGAGGGTATCAGGGAGATACGCAGTATTTT.

V and J are TRBV30 and TRBJ1-5; the D is unclear. The CDR3 runs to 12 residues. V lost 5 bases and J lost 2, with 7 bases in between. CDR1 is GTSNPN, CDR2 SVGIG, per germline (reference sequence). The CDR3 loop reads CAWGPGNQPQHF. Written as DNA, the CDR3 is TGTGCCTGGGGGCCGGGCAATCAGCCCCAGCATTTT.

This clonotype has ten or more counts. The chain employs TRBV7-9 and TRBJ2-5; 7 positions match TRBD2. The J segment lost 1 base and the V segment lost 5 bases, leaving 4 bases of the junction unmatched. The CDR3 loop spans 14 amino acids. Looked up from germline, CDR1 is SEHNR and CDR2 is FQNEAQ (reference sequence). This CDR3 is CASSPGGFQETQYF. The CDR3 region has the DNA TGTGCCAGCAGCCCCGGGGGGTTCCAAGAGACCCAGTACTTC.

As concerns this clonotype: A junction end diverges from the germline sequence, so it may reflect a read error. This chain connects TRBV5-6 to TRBJ2-7; D is undetermined. The CDR3 is 14 residues long. Germline V gives CDR1 SGHDT, CDR2 YYEEEE. The CDR3 DNA reads TGTGCCAGCAGCTTAGTGCGGTCAGGCTACGAGCGGTACTTC. This translates into CASSLVRSGYERYF.

In this sample, this clonotype turned up many times. The rearrangement links TRBV4-2 to TRBJ2-7; D is perhaps TRBD1 (6 bases). The CDR3 consists of 14 residues. Trimming pared 1 base from V and 6 bases from J, leaving 13 bases between. Germline V gene data show CDR1 as LGHNA and CDR2 as YNFKEQ. The CDR3 region has the DNA TGTGCCAGCAGCCAAGCGGACAGTCCGGGCGAGCAGTACTTC. This translates into CASSQADSPGEQYF.

This clonotype showed up just a few times. The chain has TRBV20-1 and TRBJ2-3; 16 bases match TRBD2. The germline V gene encodes CDR1 DFQATT and CDR2 SNEGSKA (reference sequence). This CDR3 has 19 residues. The V gene end was trimmed by 1 base and the J gene end by 4 bases; junction bases not matched to a gene: 11. CDR3 nucleotides: TGCAGTGCTAGAGGGGGAGGGACTAGCGGGGGGGTAGGTCCAGATACGCAGTATTTT. Translation gives CSARGGGTSGGVGPDTQYF.

In its sample, this clonotype was seen many times. V and J are TRBV7-9 and TRBJ2-5, with 8 bases aligning to TRBD2. V lost 5 bases and J lost 1; bases outside the gene matches: 3. The germline gives CDR1 SEHNR, CDR2 FQNEAQ (reference sequence). The CDR3 extends over 14 amino acids. The CDR3 sequence: CASSRGLAQETQYF. CDR3 DNA sequence: TGTGCCAGCAGCCGTGGACTAGCCCAAGAGACCCAGTACTTC. The full variable domain, completed using reference TRBV7-9 and TRBJ2-5, is DTGVSQNPRHKITKRGQNVTFRCDPISEHNRLYWYRQTLGQGPEFLTYFQNEAQLEKSRLLSDRFSAERPKGSFSTLEIQRTEQGDSAMYLCASSRGLAQETQYFGPGTRLLVL.

This clonotype was seen only a few times. The CDR3 region has the DNA TGTGCCAGCAGCACCCTATTTAACGTAGGTGAAAAACTGTTTTTT. It yields the protein CASSTLFNVGEKLFF. The V call is TRBV7-9, the J call TRBJ1-4; no reliable D call. CDR3 length equals 15 residues. V was pared by 5 bases and J by 7 bases, with 17 bases between. Germline CDR1 and CDR2: SEHNR and FQNEAQ (reference sequence).

A remark on this clonotype: At one of its ends the junction is not consistent with the germline gene, which may arise from a read error. The chain couples TRBV5-3 to TRBJ2-1; 10 bases are a match to TRBD2. TRBV5-3 qualifies as an ORF whose function is uncertain. The CDR3 is 15 amino acids. In DNA, the CDR3 is TGTGCCAGCAGCTTGGAACTAGCGGGAAGGAATGAGCAGTTCTTC. Its translation is CASSLELAGRNEQFF.

This clonotype was seen at least ten times. The rearrangement links TRBV7-8 to TRBJ2-3, with D uncertain. The CDR3 has 16 residues. V was clipped by 1 base and J by 0 bases, with 11 bases between them. The germline V gene has CDR1 SGHVS and CDR2 FQNEAQ. The DNA for the CDR3 is TGTGCCAGCAGCTTAGTCGGGTATTTTAGCACAGATACGCAGTATTTT. Translation: CASSLVGYFSTDTQYF.

This clonotype was picked up many times. The germline gene is not matched at one end of the junction; a read error may be the cause. The chain employs TRBV5-1 and TRBJ2-3, with D hard to call. Germline V gene lookup returns CDR1 SGHRS and CDR2 YFSETQ. The CDR3 extends over 13 amino acids. The CDR3 DNA follows: TGTGCCAGCAGCCCTACAGGCACAGATACGCAGTATTTT. Protein product: CASSPTGTDTQYF.

On this clonotype: One end of the junction does not line up with germline, which may come from a read error. This chain joins TRBV9 and TRBJ2-1; 13 bases fit TRBD2. In germline, CDR1 is SGDLS, CDR2 YYNGEE. The CDR3 totals 16 residues. For the CDR3, the DNA is TGTGCCAGCAGCGTAGCGGGACTAGCGGGGCCTAATGAGCAGCTCTTC. It specifies CASSVAGLAGPNEQLF. Filled out from reference TRBV9 and TRBJ2-1, the complete variable domain reads DSGVTQTPKHLITATGQRVTLRCSPRSGDLSVYWYQQSLDQGLQFLIQYYNGEERAKGNILERFSAQQFPDLHSELNLSSLELGDSALYFCASSVAGLAGPNEQLFGPGTRLTVL.

Note on this clonotype: The junction and the germline gene differ at one end; a read error may be behind it. The genes are TRBV13 and TRBJ1-5; D not resolved. The CDR3 length is 12 residues. CDR1 is PRHDT and CDR2 is FYEKMQ in the germline V gene (reference sequence). In DNA form, the CDR3 reads TGTGCCAGCGGCTTGCTTGGGCAGCCCCAGCATTTT. Residues: CASGLLGQPQHF. Full variable domain (remainder filled in from reference TRBV13 and TRBJ1-5): AAGVIQSPRHLIKEKRETATLKCYPIPRHDTVYWYQQGPGQDPQFLISFYEKMQSDKGSIPDRFSAQQFSDYHSELNMSSLELGDSALYFCASGLLGQPQHFGDGTRLSIL.

The rearrangement links TRBV5-1 to TRBJ1-1, with 7 bases identical to TRBD1. The CDR3 has 17 residues. Losses at the gene ends were 0 bases for V and 4 bases for J; bases not matched to a gene: 12. Germline V gene data show CDR1 as SGHRS and CDR2 as YFSETQ. CDR3 region: CASSLGTTGITATEAFF. CDR3 coding DNA: TGCGCCAGCAGCTTGGGAACGACAGGGATAACGGCCACTGAAGCTTTCTTT.

This clonotype has a handful of counts. The gene calls are TRBV11-3 and TRBJ2-1; 8 bases map to TRBD2. The junction had 1 base not matched to a gene; V was cut back by 1 base and J by 8 bases. The CDR3 totals 13 residues. The V gene's germline CDR1 is SGHNT and CDR2 YENEEA. CDR3 sequence reads: CASSLGGGYEQFF. The DNA of the CDR3 is TGTGCCAGCAGCTTAGGCGGGGGGTATGAGCAGTTCTTC.

There are a few counts of this clonotype. The CDR3 DNA follows: TGTGCCAGCAGTGCAACAGGGGGACAGGCCTACGAGCAGTACTTC. It encodes CASSATGGQAYEQYF. V and J are TRBV2 and TRBJ2-7, with 8 nucleotides matching TRBD1. Per the germline V gene, CDR1 is SNHLY and CDR2 is FYNNEI. Trimming took 4 bases from V and 2 from J; bases not matched to a gene: 7. This CDR3 is built from 15 residues.